Reported below is one TCR beta chain. As yet, its antigen is unknown. Unsorted bulk tissue, about 19-32 mg of it, served as the source for co-extraction of RNA and DNA. No treatment had been given to the patients, who were chronically infected with HBV. Making TCR beta cDNA involved around 500 ng total RNA and a constant-region primer. Slightly modified ARM-PCR, run as three nested multiplex PCR rounds, produced the TCR beta libraries. The first two PCR rounds used TRBV1-TRBV30 forward primers with a C-beta reverse primer, nine to eleven cycles each. From the multiplex PCR reads, TCRdb called clonotypes with MiXCR, one entry per CDR3 protein. Here the sample spans more than 100,000 distinct CDR3 sequences, around 65% being singletons. The sample is drawn from a study of tumor-infiltrating lymphocytes in primary liver carcinoma. Trimming shortened V by 6 bases and J by 2 bases, and 14 bases separated the two germline ends. This CDR3 comprises 13 residues. Germline V lookup: CDR1 DFQATT, CDR2 SNEGSKA (reference sequence).

Study-level findings and limits: Top-250-clone fractions were significantly higher in tumors than in blood (p = 0.039). Less overlap was seen in tumor-adjacent and tumor-blood pairs than in tumor region pairs.

The chain links TRBV20-1 to TRBJ2-7, with TRBD1 as a possible D gene (6 bases). The receptor was derived from a woman aged 60 to 75 with primary liver carcinoma and hepatitis B virus infection. Sequenced sample: tumor-adjacent normal liver tissue. The CDR3 DNA sequence: TGCAGTGCCGCGACAGGTATTACCTACGAGCAGTACTTC. Translation: CSAATGITYEQYF.